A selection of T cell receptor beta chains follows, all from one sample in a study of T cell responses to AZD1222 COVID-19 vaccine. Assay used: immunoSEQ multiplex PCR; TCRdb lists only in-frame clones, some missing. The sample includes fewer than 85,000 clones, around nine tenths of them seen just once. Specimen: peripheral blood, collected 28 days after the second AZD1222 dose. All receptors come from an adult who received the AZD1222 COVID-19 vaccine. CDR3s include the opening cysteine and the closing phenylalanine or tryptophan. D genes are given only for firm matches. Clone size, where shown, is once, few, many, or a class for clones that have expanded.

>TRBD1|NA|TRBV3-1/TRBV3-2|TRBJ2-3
TGTGCCAGCAGCCAAGGAGGGACAGTTGATACGCAGTATTTT
CASSQGGTVDTQYF
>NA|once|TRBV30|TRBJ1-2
TGTGCCTGGAGTAACAGGGCAACCTATGGCTACACCTTC
CAWSNRATYGYTF
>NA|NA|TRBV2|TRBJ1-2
TGTGCCAGCAGTGAAAACTATCTCTCCGGCTACACCTTC
CASSENYLSGYTF
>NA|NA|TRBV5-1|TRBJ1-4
TGCGCCAGCACCGCCCCAGGACCCACGGGAAAAGTTCCGACTAATGAAAAACTGTTTTTT
CASTAPGPTGKVPTNEKLFF
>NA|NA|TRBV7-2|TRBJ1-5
TGTGCCAGCAGCTTAATGGGCAGAGCTAGCAATCAGCCCCAGCATTTT
CASSLMGRASNQPQHF
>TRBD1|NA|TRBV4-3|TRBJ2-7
TGCGCCAGCAGCCAAGAATGGGGGACAGGGGGCTACGAGCAGTACTTC
CASSQEWGTGGYEQYF
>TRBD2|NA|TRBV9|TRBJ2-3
TGTGCCAGCAGCCTTGGGACTAGCGAGGCCACAGATACGCAGTATTTT
CASSLGTSEATDTQYF
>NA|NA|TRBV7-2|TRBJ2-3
TGTGCCAGCAGCCAAACAGGCTTCGAGGATACGCAGTATTTT
CASSQTGFEDTQYF
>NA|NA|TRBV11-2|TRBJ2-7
TGTGCCAGCAGCTTGAGGGGGGCTGATAGCTACGAGCAGTACTTC
CASSLRGADSYEQYF
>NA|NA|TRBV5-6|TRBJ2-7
TGTGCCAGCAGCTTGTGGGTGACAGCAACCTACGAGCAGTACTTC
CASSLWVTATYEQYF
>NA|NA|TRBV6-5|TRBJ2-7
TGTGCCAGCAGTCTCGGCCTGAGCTCCTACGAGCAGTACTTC
CASSLGLSSYEQYF
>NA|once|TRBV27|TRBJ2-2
TGTGCCAGCAGTGTTATACCACCCGGGGAGCTGTTTTTT
CASSVIPPGELFF
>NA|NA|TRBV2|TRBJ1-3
TGTGCCAGCAGCGCGGGAGGGGCGCTCGGAAACACCATATATTTT
CASSAGGALGNTIYF
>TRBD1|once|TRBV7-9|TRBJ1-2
TGTGCCAGCAGACGTGGGACAGATCCCTATGGCTACACCTTC
CASRRGTDPYGYTF
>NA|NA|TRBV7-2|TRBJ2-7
TGTGCCAGCAGCTTCGGGGAGAGCGCGGAGCAGTACTTC
CASSFGESAEQYF
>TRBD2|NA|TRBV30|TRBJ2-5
TGTGCCTGGAGTGGAGACGGGACTAGCGGTCGAGAGACCCAGTACTTC
CAWSGDGTSGRETQYF
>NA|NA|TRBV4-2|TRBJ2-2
TGTGCCAGCAGCCAATGGAAAGGGGCGGCCGGGGAGCTGTTTTTT
CASSQWKGAAGELFF
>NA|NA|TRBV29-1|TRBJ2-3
TGCAGCGCCGAAACTGTCGGCACAGATACGCAGTATTTT
CSAETVGTDTQYF
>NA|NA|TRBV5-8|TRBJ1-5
TGTGCCAGCAGCTTGGGGATGGTAATAAATCAGCCCCAGCATTTT
CASSLGMVINQPQHF
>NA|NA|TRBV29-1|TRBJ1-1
TGCAGCGCCGTCGGCCCCTCGGCTTTCTTT
CSAVGPSAFF
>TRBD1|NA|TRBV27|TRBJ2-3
TGTGCCAGCAATGACAGGGGGATCGGCACAGATACGCAGTATTTT
CASNDRGIGTDTQYF
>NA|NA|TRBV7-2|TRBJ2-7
TGTGCCAGCAGCTTTAATATTCAGGGTGGCGAGCAGTACTTC
CASSFNIQGGEQYF
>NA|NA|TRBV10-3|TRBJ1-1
TGTGCCATCATGGGGGGAGGGGAAGCTTTCTTT
CAIMGGGEAFF
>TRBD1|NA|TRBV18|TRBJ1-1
TGTGCCAGCGCCACAGGGGGGAACACTGAAGCTTTCTTT
CASATGGNTEAFF
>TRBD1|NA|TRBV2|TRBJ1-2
TGTGCCAGCAGAAGGACAGGGTGGGAGAAGGGCTACACCTTC
CASRRTGWEKGYTF
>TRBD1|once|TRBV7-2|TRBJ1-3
TGTGCCAGCAGCTTCCTCCTCTCAGGGGGCTCTGGAAACACCATATATTTT
CASSFLLSGGSGNTIYF
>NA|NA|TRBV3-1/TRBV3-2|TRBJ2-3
TGTGCCAGCAGCCCCGGACAGACTAGCACAGATACGCAGTATTTT
CASSPGQTSTDTQYF
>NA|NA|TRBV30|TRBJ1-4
TGTGCCTGGAACCGTCGGGGCAGACCTAATGAAAAACTGTTTTTT
CAWNRRGRPNEKLFF
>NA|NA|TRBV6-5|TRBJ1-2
TGTGCCAGCGCCGGCCGGAACTATGGCTACACCTTC
CASAGRNYGYTF
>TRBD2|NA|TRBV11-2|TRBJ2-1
TGTGCCAGCAGCCCTAGCGGTAAACCGTTCTTC
CASSPSGKPFF
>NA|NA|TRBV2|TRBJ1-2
TGTGCCAGCAGGATTGATGCTAACTATGGCTACACCTTC
CASRIDANYGYTF
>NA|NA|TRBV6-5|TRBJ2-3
TGTGCCAGCCTCCGGGGGGATACGCAGTATTTT
CASLRGDTQYF
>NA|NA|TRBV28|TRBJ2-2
TGTGCCAGCCAACTGACCGGGGAGCTGTTTTTT
CASQLTGELFF
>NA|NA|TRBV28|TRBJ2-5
TGTGCCAGCAGTTCGGGGTACTTCCAAGAGACCCAGTACTTC
CASSSGYFQETQYF
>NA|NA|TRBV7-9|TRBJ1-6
TGTGCCAGCAGCTTTGGCCAGGCTTCACCCCTCCACTTT
CASSFGQASPLHF
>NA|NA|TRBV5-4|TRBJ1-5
TGTGCCAGCAGCCATGGACCGGGCAATCAGCCCCAGCATTTT
CASSHGPGNQPQHF
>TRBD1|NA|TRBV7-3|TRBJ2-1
TGTGCCAGCAGCTTAAGGGGACAGGGCAACTACAATGAGCAGTTCTTC
CASSLRGQGNYNEQFF
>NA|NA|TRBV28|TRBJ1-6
TGTGCCAGCAGTTATGGGATCAATTCACCCCTCCACTTT
CASSYGINSPLHF
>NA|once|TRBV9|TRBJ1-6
TGTGCCAGCAGCGCAGGACAGAACCTTAATAATTCACCCCTCCACTTT
CASSAGQNLNNSPLHF
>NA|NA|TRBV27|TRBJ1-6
TGTGCCAGCAGTTTAAGTTCTGGGGCAGGGCCTTTTCGTTCACCCCTCCACTTT
CASSLSSGAGPFRSPLHF
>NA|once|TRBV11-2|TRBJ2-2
TGTGCCAGCAGCTTAGGGTCCGGGGAGCTGTTTTTT
CASSLGSGELFF
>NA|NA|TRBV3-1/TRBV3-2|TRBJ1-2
TGTGCCAGCAGCCAAGTGTACAGGACTAACTATGGCTACACCTTC
CASSQVYRTNYGYTF
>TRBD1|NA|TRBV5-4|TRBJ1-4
TGTGCCAGCAGCCTACTAACGACAGGGGATGAAAAACTGTTTTTT
CASSLLTTGDEKLFF
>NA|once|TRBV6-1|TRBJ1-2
TGTGCCAGCAGTGAAGCTACGGGAGAGTATGGCTACACCTTC
CASSEATGEYGYTF
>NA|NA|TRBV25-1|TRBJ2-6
TGTGCCAGCAGTGGGAATCTGGGACGGGACTCTGGGGCCAACGTCCTGACTTTC
CASSGNLGRDSGANVLTF
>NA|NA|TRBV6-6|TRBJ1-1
TGTGCCAGCAGTTACTCAGGAGAGGGTTTCGCTTTCTTT
CASSYSGEGFAFF
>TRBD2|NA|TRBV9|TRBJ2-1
TGTGCCAGCAGCGTAGGGACTAGCGGGGGCCCCTACAATGAGCAGTTCTTC
CASSVGTSGGPYNEQFF
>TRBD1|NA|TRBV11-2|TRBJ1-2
TGTGCCAGCAGCTTAGACAGGGGGGGTGGCTACACCTTC
CASSLDRGGGYTF